This TCR beta chain was profiled in a study of shared clonotypes between healthy human individuals. Study results and caveats: Compared with clonotypes that all four donors shared, non-shared clonotypes had lower generation probabilities. Rarefaction demonstrated incomplete sorted-subset sequencing despite large depth. The sampled material consisted only of blood, and tissue repertoires are likely to differ. Clonotypes that were shared across a few donors made up about 4.5% of naive CD4 clonotypes.

Clones were sequenced by immunoSEQ multiplex PCR, and TCRdb holds only the in-frame ones, with some missing. This sample has more than 2 million clones, with around 96% found just once. Terminally differentiated effector memory CD45RA+ cells were left out of the naive CD8 fraction, which was CD45RO-negative and positively selected for CCR7. The V end lost 0 bases, the J end lost 8 bases, and 20 bases lay between the germline ends. This CDR3 spans 16 amino acids. CDR1 and CDR2 (germline): MRHNA, SNTAGT. As regards this clone: Its specificity is not known.

The source material was naive CD8+ T cells sorted from blood. This rearrangement joins TRBV6-4 to TRBJ2-7; D tentatively fits TRBD1 or TRBD2 (5 bases each). This clonotype was obtained from a man aged 18 to 29 in good health. In nucleotides, the CDR3 is TGTGCCAGCAGTGACTCTCGTCGAGGGGTCGATCCTCAGCAGTACTTC. It is translated as CASSDSRRGVDPQQYF.